These T cell receptor beta chains were read from a single sample in a study of blood T cell repertoires in COVID-19. Assay: immunoSEQ multiplex PCR; the TCRdb copy retains only in-frame clones and omits some. The table shows roughly 70,000 clones, with 80% to 90% occurring only once. Sequenced: peripheral blood. The receptors shown here come from a woman of 80 years or more with active or convalescent COVID-19. Both conserved end residues are trimmed from each CDR3.

V gene,J gene,CDR3 protein
TRBV11-2,TRBJ2-7,ASSKGAELRSYEQY
TRBV7-9,TRBJ1-2,ASSLARDSQGGYT
TRBV7-2,TRBJ1-1,ASSLDVGRAF
TRBV21-1,TRBJ2-1,ASSKGSARASYNEQF
TRBV19,TRBJ1-4,ASSGYGDEKLF
TRBV29-1,TRBJ2-5,SVLNGYRNGETQY
TRBV12-3/TRBV12-4,TRBJ1-3,ASSGQGNTIY
TRBV7-2,TRBJ1-1,ASSLSRANTEAF
TRBV7-3,TRBJ2-5,ASSYRTGQETQY
TRBV5-1,TRBJ1-2,ASSPEGTYGYT
TRBV29-1,TRBJ1-5,SVQITGQVGPQH
TRBV27,TRBJ2-7,ASSLYGLAGIYEQY
TRBV7-2,TRBJ2-7,ASSLESGSYEQY
TRBV18,TRBJ1-2,ASSPPSGGPTYGYT
TRBV7-6,TRBJ2-5,ASQETARGETQY
TRBV6-4,TRBJ2-2,ASSDTAGQNTGELF